These 28 T cell receptor beta chains came from one sample sequenced in a study of regulatory T cells in long-lasting Graves disease. In building TCR beta libraries, iRepertoire HTBI primers were used together with Arm-PCR of CDR3 regions. Using its own MiXCR run on the multiplex PCR reads, TCRdb lists one record per CDR3 protein. The table records a few hundred thousand distinct CDR3 sequences, over 12% of them present only once. The time point denotes: newly diagnosed GD, antithyroid drugs for less than 3 months. There was RNA extracted from PBMCs, and the TCR library was made from it. The sample was also reused in another study, on T cells in Graves' hyperthyroidism and ophthalmopathy.

The source material was peripheral blood mononuclear cells (PBMCs), sampled at new diagnosis, from a patient treated with antithyroid drugs. These receptor sequences come from a woman in her forties with Graves disease.

This clonotype has ten or more counts. The gene calls are TRBV7-2 and TRBJ2-3; D uncertain. Germline V lookup: CDR1 SGHTA, CDR2 FQGNSA. With 0 bases removed from V and 3 bases from J, the gap between germline ends came to 7 bases. The CDR3 has 14 residues. This chain's CDR3 is CASSLAARTDTQYF. The CDR3 DNA reads as TGTGCCAGCAGCTTAGCTGCCCGGACAGATACGCAGTATTTT.

This clonotype was picked up many times. This chain links TRBV12-3 or TRBV12-4 with TRBJ1-2; D gene unclear. Trimming removed 2 bases at V and 4 bases at J, with 8 bases between. The CDR3 runs 13 residues. The chain's CDR3 is CASSLSTFYGYTF. The CDR3 DNA reads as TGTGCCAGCAGTTTATCGACTTTCTATGGCTACACCTTC.

This clonotype was seen ten or more times. V is TRBV28 and J is TRBJ2-3; D remains unclear. This CDR3 comprises 15 residues. Looked up from germline, CDR1 is MDHEN and CDR2 is SYDVKM. With 0 bases removed from V and 1 base from J, the gap between germline ends came to 8 bases. The chain's CDR3 is CASSLWGSGTDTQYF. CDR3 in DNA: TGTGCCAGCAGTTTATGGGGCAGTGGCACAGATACGCAGTATTTT.

This clonotype was seen ten or more times. Here the CDR3 reads CASSRGPNYGYTF. In DNA form, the CDR3 reads TGTGCCAGCAGCCGAGGGCCTAACTATGGCTACACCTTC. The V and J genes are TRBV7-9 and TRBJ1-2; no firm D call. Trimming took off 5 bases at V and 0 bases at J, with 7 bases between the two ends. This CDR3 is built from 13 residues. Per germline, CDR1 SEHNR and CDR2 FQNEAQ (reference sequence).

The chain combines TRBV5-6 with TRBJ2-7; D might be TRBD1 or TRBD2, each matching 5 bases. CDR1 and CDR2 (germline): SGHDT, YYEEEE. The germline V and J ends were trimmed by 0 bases and 3 bases, with 7 bases remaining between them. The CDR3 is 13 amino acids. The CDR3: CASSLGGVYEQYF. Written as DNA, the CDR3 is TGTGCCAGCAGCTTGGGAGGGGTCTACGAGCAGTACTTC.

This clonotype was counted at least ten times. The rearrangement uses TRBV28 and TRBJ2-1; 7 bases are shared with TRBD1. This CDR3 is 15 amino acids long. With V trimmed by 8 bases and J by 5 bases, 12 bases remained unmatched. Per the germline V gene, CDR1 is MDHEN and CDR2 is SYDVKM. CDR3: CASLDPGTENNEQFF. In DNA form, the CDR3 reads TGTGCCAGCTTAGATCCCGGGACAGAAAACAATGAGCAGTTCTTC.

This clonotype was counted at least ten times. The chain is built from TRBV5-4 and TRBJ2-1; 9 nucleotides align to TRBD2. Trimming cost V 3 bases and J 13 bases; bases outside gene matches: 8. This CDR3 spans 13 amino acids. Germline CDR1 and CDR2: SGHNT and YYREEE (reference sequence). In DNA form, the CDR3 reads TGTGCCAGCAGCTCACAGCGACTAGCGGAACAGTTCTTC. Amino acid sequence: CASSSQRLAEQFF.

This clonotype appeared many times. The J gene is TRBJ2-2, the V gene TRBV6-9; 16 bases map to TRBD2. Germline V gene lookup returns CDR1 MNHGY and CDR2 SVAAGI. V lost 3 bases to trimming and J lost 5 bases; unmatched junction nucleotides: 9. The CDR3 sequence is 19 residues long. The DNA for the CDR3 is TGTGCCAGCAGTTACCCCGGGACTAGCGGGAGGGCGCGGACCGGGGAGCTGTTTTTT. Translation: CASSYPGTSGRARTGELFF.

V usage is TRBV5-4 and J usage is TRBJ2-1; tentative D call: TRBD2 (6 bases). The CDR3 length is 15 residues. Germline V gene lookup returns CDR1 SGHNT and CDR2 YYREEE (reference sequence). The V end lost 1 base, the J end lost 0 bases, and 8 bases lay between the germline ends. CDR3 residues: CASSLPGDSYNEQFF. The CDR3 nucleotides read TGTGCCAGCAGCTTGCCGGGGGACTCCTACAATGAGCAGTTCTTC. The entire variable domain, with the rest obtained from reference TRBV5-4 and TRBJ2-1, is as follows: ETGVTQSPTHLIKTRGQQVTLRCSSQSGHNTVSWYQQALGQGPQFIFQYYREEENGRGNFPPRFSGLQFPNYSSELNVNALELDDSALYLCASSLPGDSYNEQFFGPGTRLTVL.

This clonotype was counted many times. The rearrangement uses TRBV2 and TRBJ2-7; 8 positions match TRBD1. CDR1 and CDR2 from the germline V gene are SNHLY and FYNNEI. This CDR3 region has 16 residues. J lost 1 base, V lost 6 bases, and 11 bases had no gene match. This CDR3 is CASSALWDRMSYEQYF. In nucleotides, the CDR3 is TGTGCCAGCAGCGCCCTATGGGACAGGATGTCCTACGAGCAGTACTTC.

The V call is TRBV12-3 or TRBV12-4, the J call TRBJ1-5; D remains unclear. V was cut by 7 bases and J by 7 bases, with 11 bases left in between. The CDR3 contains 12 residues. The CDR3, as DNA: TGTGCCAGCACCCGCGGGTCCCAGCCCCAGCATTTT. As protein: CASTRGSQPQHF.

This clonotype appeared many times. The rearrangement links TRBV9 to TRBJ2-3, with D perhaps matching TRBD1 or TRBD2 (5 bases each). The CDR3 contains 16 residues. Germline V CDR1 and CDR2: SGDLS, YYNGEE. V was pared by 5 bases and J by 2 bases, with 18 bases between. The DNA for the CDR3 is TGTGCCAGCAGTGACTCCGGGACCTTCCCCACAGATACGCAGTATTTT. It translates to CASSDSGTFPTDTQYF.

This clonotype was counted many times. V usage is TRBV10-3 and J usage is TRBJ2-7, with D possibly being TRBD1 or TRBD2 (7 bases each). Germline assignment: CDR1 ENHRY and CDR2 SYGVKD. The CDR3 consists of 15 residues. With 4 bases removed from V and 2 bases from J, the gap between germline ends came to 15 bases. CDR3 sequence reads: CAISGTQGRAYEQYF. The CDR3 coding sequence is TGTGCCATCAGTGGGACACAGGGGAGGGCCTACGAGCAGTACTTC.

In this sample, this clonotype turned up many times. The J gene is TRBJ1-6, the V gene TRBV2; no definite D call. The CDR3 consists of 14 residues. V was shortened by 1 base and J by 7 bases, with 8 bases between the two germline ends. Germline V CDR1 and CDR2: SNHLY, FYNNEI. The CDR3 DNA sequence: TGTGCCAGCAGTGAAGGGCTGAGGAATTCACCCCTCCACTTT. Translation: CASSEGLRNSPLHF.

This clonotype was recorded a few times. The chain links TRBV7-9 to TRBJ2-1, with 9 bases identical to TRBD2. The germline V gene has CDR1 SEHNR and CDR2 FQNEAQ (reference sequence). CDR3 size: 18 residues. V shed 3 bases and J 0 bases; nucleotides not matched to a gene: 9. The CDR3 spells CASSFLAGVGLSYNEQFF. The CDR3 DNA reads TGTGCCAGCAGCTTTTTAGCGGGAGTGGGCCTCTCCTACAATGAGCAGTTCTTC.

V gene TRBV7-9 combines with J gene TRBJ2-7; 11 bases are shared with TRBD1. The CDR3 is 18 amino acids. Trimming took 5 bases from V and 5 from J; bases not matched to a gene: 17. The germline CDR1 and CDR2 sequences are SEHNR and FQNEAQ (reference sequence). As DNA, the CDR3 is TGTGCCAGCAGCCCCTCCCGGGACAGGGGGTTGGTCCCCCACGAGCAGTACTTC. This encodes CASSPSRDRGLVPHEQYF.

This clonotype was picked up a small number of times. V usage is TRBV20-1 and J usage is TRBJ2-7; 14 bases are a match to TRBD2. This CDR3 is 15 amino acids long. The germline V gene encodes CDR1 DFQATT and CDR2 SNEGSKA (reference sequence). The V segment lost 4 bases and the J segment 4 bases; nucleotides outside the gene matches: 6. CDR3: CSATPGTSGSYEQYF. DNA for the CDR3: TGCAGTGCTACCCCCGGGACTAGCGGGAGTTACGAGCAGTACTTC.

At least ten counts were recorded for this clonotype. V usage is TRBV12-3 or TRBV12-4 and J usage is TRBJ2-7, with a weak D call TRBD2 (5 bases). V lost 3 bases and J lost 3, with 9 bases in between. This CDR3 is built from 13 residues. This chain's CDR3 is CASSFGVGYEQYF. The DNA for the CDR3 is TGTGCCAGCAGTTTCGGGGTAGGCTACGAGCAGTACTTC.

This clonotype has a count of ten or more. This rearrangement joins TRBV7-9 to TRBJ2-1; 9 positions agree with TRBD2. The CDR3 extends over 17 amino acids. Trimming at V came to 3 bases and at J to 8 bases, leaving 14 bases not matched to a gene. Germline V gives CDR1 SEHNR, CDR2 FQNEAQ (reference sequence). CDR3 DNA sequence: TGTGCCAGCAGCTTCCCTCGCGGGAGGGCCCTCGACGATGAGCAGTTCTTC. Translated, it gives CASSFPRGRALDDEQFF.

This clonotype was counted at least ten times. The V and J genes are TRBV7-9 and TRBJ2-7, with 7 bases that match TRBD1. The CDR3 consists of 13 residues. The germline CDR1 and CDR2 sequences are SEHNR and FQNEAQ (reference sequence). Trimming removed 10 bases from V and 0 bases from J; junction bases left unmatched: 6. In DNA, the CDR3 is TGTGCCATCCCGGGACAGCCCTCCTACGAGCAGTACTTC. Its protein is CAIPGQPSYEQYF.

The rearrangement links TRBV14 to TRBJ2-3; 10 bases match TRBD2. The CDR3 sequence is 16 residues long. V shed 0 bases, J shed 4 bases, and the junction held 4 bases outside the gene matches. CDR1 SGHDN and CDR2 FVKESK come from the germline V gene. CDR3 protein: CASSQELLAGADTQYF. CDR3 sequence (DNA): TGTGCCAGCAGCCAAGAATTGCTAGCGGGAGCAGATACGCAGTATTTT.

This clonotype was detected many times. V usage is TRBV5-1 and J usage is TRBJ2-5; D not resolved. Germline V gene lookup returns CDR1 SGHRS and CDR2 YFSETQ. The CDR3 is 14 amino acids. Trimming shortened V by 3 bases and J by 2 bases, and 11 bases separated the two germline ends. The CDR3 is CASSSERPQETQYF. For the CDR3, the DNA is TGCGCCAGCAGCTCGGAAAGGCCTCAAGAGACCCAGTACTTC.

The chain carries TRBV30 and TRBJ2-3, with 9 nucleotides matching TRBD1. The germline CDR1 and CDR2 sequences are GTSNPN and SVGIG (reference sequence). CDR3 length: 14 residues. After removal of 3 bases from V and 2 bases from J, the junction contained 3 bases not matched to a gene. The CDR3 protein is CAWSRDRDTDTQYF. CDR3 DNA: TGTGCCTGGAGCCGGGACAGGGACACAGATACGCAGTATTTT.

This clonotype was recorded many times. The chain recombines TRBV18 with TRBJ2-5; TRBD1 matches 9 bases. The CDR3 loop spans 15 amino acids. V gave up 3 bases and J gave up 3 bases; unmatched junction bases: 5. From germline, CDR1 is KGHSH and CDR2 LQKENI. CDR3 residues: CASSPGQGLKETQYF. CDR3 coding DNA: TGTGCCAGCTCACCGGGACAGGGTTTGAAAGAGACCCAGTACTTC.

This clonotype was detected many times. The chain is built from TRBV11-1 and TRBJ2-3; possible D gene TRBD2, 6 bases. The length of the CDR3 is 15 residues. The germline CDR1 and CDR2 sequences are SGHAT and FQDESV (reference sequence). V shed 5 bases and J shed 0 bases, with 12 bases lying between them. CDR3 sequence (DNA): TGTGCCAGCAGCACAACGGGAGTAAGCACAGATACGCAGTATTTT. Translation: CASSTTGVSTDTQYF.

This clonotype was recorded many times. The CDR3 here is CASSPGWGQETQYF. The CDR3 bases are TGTGCCAGCTCACCTGGCTGGGGTCAAGAGACCCAGTACTTC. The J gene is TRBJ2-5, the V gene TRBV18; D remains ambiguous. Germline assignment: CDR1 KGHSH and CDR2 LQKENI. Trimming took off 3 bases at V and 2 bases at J, with 10 bases between the two ends. The CDR3 spans 14 residues.

This clonotype was found many times. V usage is TRBV28 and J usage is TRBJ1-2; D not certain. From germline, CDR1 is MDHEN and CDR2 SYDVKM. Trimming stripped 3 bases from V and 4 bases from J, with 9 bases between. The CDR3 extends over 13 amino acids. The CDR3 protein is CASSLNSPYGYTF. The CDR3 nucleotides read TGTGCCAGCAGTTTGAACAGCCCCTATGGCTACACCTTC.

This clonotype was seen at least ten times. V usage is TRBV29-1 and J usage is TRBJ2-2, with a weak D call TRBD1 (5 bases). Trimming removed 4 bases at V and 4 bases at J, with 10 bases between. Germline-derived CDR1 and CDR2 are SQVTM and ANQGSEA. This CDR3 has 13 amino acids. The CDR3 nucleotides are TGCAGCGTTGGGGGCTCCAGCACCGGGGAGCTGTTTTTT. Translating gives CSVGGSSTGELFF.